A selection of T cell receptor beta chains follows, all from one sample in a study of T-cell memory formation after mild COVID-19. A single record per CDR3 protein comes from TCRdb applying MiXCR to the 5' RACE reads. In the table there are fewer than 250,000 distinct CDR3 sequences, 15% to 20% of which are singletons. What was sequenced was PBMCs or a T cell subset sorted from them (not recorded which). The receptors originated from an adult woman who had mild COVID-19 (a few samples of this study predate the infection). Cell type and time point are not known. CDR3s include the opening cysteine and the closing phenylalanine or tryptophan. Fields, in order: J gene, D gene, V gene, clone size, CDR3 DNA, CDR3 protein. The D gene is left open where the match is weak. Expanded clones are given a class, and other clones once, few, many or no size at all.

TRBJ1-2 | TRBD1 | TRBV7-2 | - | TGTGCCAGCAGCTACGACAGGGGTAACTATGGCTACACCTTC | CASSYDRGNYGYTF
TRBJ2-7 | - | TRBV7-9 | few | TGTGCCAACAGCACGACCGACGGCCACTACGAGCAGTACTTC | CANSTTDGHYEQYF
TRBJ2-7 | TRBD1 | TRBV7-3 | few | TGTGCCAGCAGCATCGACAGGGGAAACTACGAGCAGTACTTC | CASSIDRGNYEQYF
TRBJ2-7 | - | TRBV6-2/TRBV6-3 | few | TGTGCCAGCAGTTTTGGAGTCCACGAGCAGTACTTC | CASSFGVHEQYF
TRBJ2-1 | - | TRBV7-9 | few | TGTGCCAGCAGCTTGCGACAGGCCAACTACAATGAGCAGTTCTTC | CASSLRQANYNEQFF
TRBJ1-2 | - | TRBV29-1 | few | TGCAGCGTTAGCCGTGTTTTTGACTATGGCTACACCTTC | CSVSRVFDYGYTF
TRBJ2-7 | TRBD2 | TRBV7-2 | - | TGTGCCAGCAGACAAACTAGCGGACACTACGAGCAGTACTTC | CASRQTSGHYEQYF
TRBJ2-3 | TRBD2 | TRBV10-3 | few | TGTGCCATCAGTGAAGGGCTAGCGGGAGATACGCAGTATTTT | CAISEGLAGDTQYF
TRBJ2-1 | TRBD2 | TRBV6-5 | few | TGTGCCAGCGAGTTAGTCGGGACTAGCGGGAGGGCTGAGCAGTTCTTC | CASELVGTSGRAEQFF
TRBJ1-2 | - | TRBV5-1 | few | TGCGCCAGCAGCTTTAGTAGCTATGGCTACACCTTC | CASSFSSYGYTF
TRBJ1-6 | - | TRBV18 | - | TGTGCCAGCTCCCTCCAGCAGGGTGAGAATTCACCCCTCCACTTT | CASSLQQGENSPLHF
TRBJ2-4 | - | TRBV20-1 | few | TGCAGTGCAGAAGGGACACCTGCCAAAAACATTCAGTACTTC | CSAEGTPAKNIQYF
TRBJ1-1 | - | TRBV24-1 | few | TGTGCCACCAGTGACTCCCGGTGGGGCAGTGAAGCTTTCTTT | CATSDSRWGSEAFF
TRBJ2-4 | TRBD1 | TRBV12-3/TRBV12-4 | few | TGTGCCAGCAGCGCCGGGACAGGGGGCGCGATAGCCAAAAACATTCAGTACTTC | CASSAGTGGAIAKNIQYF
TRBJ2-1 | - | TRBV6-5 | - | TGTGCCAGCAGTTACTCACCGAGGACCTTGCATGGCAATGAGCAGTTCTTC | CASSYSPRTLHGNEQFF
TRBJ2-3 | - | TRBV6-5 | many | TGTGCCAGCAGTCGGCTAGATACGCAGTATTTT | CASSRLDTQYF
TRBJ2-1 | - | TRBV6-2/TRBV6-3 | - | TGTGCCAGCAGTTACACAATAAGTGGGGGGACACCCTCCTACAATGAGCAGTTCTTC | CASSYTISGGTPSYNEQFF
TRBJ1-1 | - | TRBV5-5 | - | TGTGCCAGCAGCTCCAGGACAGCGAACACTGAAGCTTTCTTT | CASSSRTANTEAFF
TRBJ2-7 | - | TRBV2 | - | TGTGCCAGCAGTGTGGGACGGTCGAAAACTCCGACCCCCTACGAGCAGTACTTC | CASSVGRSKTPTPYEQYF